A single sample gave rise to the 32 T cell receptor beta chains below, sequenced in a study of blood T cells in healthy people across ages. Sample-barcoded 5' priming and a J-beta primer mix drove a second PCR of roughly 6 to 12 cycles. TCRdb used MiXCR to reprocess the 5' RACE reads, holding one entry per CDR3 protein. Of around 1,000,000 distinct CDR3 sequences in the sample, under 40% were seen once. Sequenced: blood. All receptors derive from a man younger than 35 in good health.

J is TRBJ1-3 and V is TRBV29-1; the match to TRBD1 covers 7 bases. The germline V gene encodes CDR1 SQVTM and CDR2 ANQGSEA. The V segment lost 6 bases and the J segment 0 bases; nucleotides outside the gene matches: 5. This CDR3 is 14 amino acids long. CDR3 amino acids: CSVEGQSSGNTIYF. For the CDR3, the DNA is TGCAGCGTCGAGGGACAGAGCTCTGGAAACACCATATATTTT.

This clonotype was picked up a small number of times. The rearrangement uses TRBV5-1 and TRBJ1-1, with 8 bases that match TRBD1. Trimming cost V 1 base and J 8 bases; bases outside gene matches: 10. Looked up from germline, CDR1 is SGHRS and CDR2 is YFSETQ. The CDR3 length is 15 residues. The CDR3 loop is CASSLTTGTGVEAFF. The DNA of the CDR3 is TGCGCCAGCAGCTTGACTACAGGGACAGGCGTCGAAGCTTTCTTT.

This clonotype was observed a handful of times. The rearrangement uses TRBV7-2 and TRBJ2-3; no clear D gene. CDR3 length equals 15 residues. The V end lost 4 bases, the J end lost 4 bases, and 15 bases lay between the germline ends. Germline-derived CDR1 and CDR2 are SGHTA and FQGNSA. CDR3 DNA sequence: TGTGCCAGCAGCTCCCGGGTTCGTGGGGCAGATACGCAGTATTTT. Its protein product is CASSSRVRGADTQYF.

The chain couples TRBV3-1 to TRBJ2-1; D is unclear. This CDR3 has 15 amino acids. The germline V and J ends were trimmed by 4 bases and 5 bases, with 15 bases remaining between them. Germline V gene lookup returns CDR1 LGHDT and CDR2 YNNKEL (reference sequence). This CDR3 reads CASSPDPMADNEQFF. Here the CDR3 DNA reads TGTGCCAGCAGCCCGGACCCCATGGCCGACAATGAGCAGTTCTTC.

This clonotype was picked up many times. The chain combines TRBV12-3 or TRBV12-4 with TRBJ2-1, with 9 bases aligning to TRBD1. The V gene end was trimmed by 6 bases and the J gene end by 1 base; junction bases not matched to a gene: 10. This CDR3 region has 17 residues. CDR3 in DNA: TGTGCCAGCAGAACCCGACAGGGGGACCTATCCTACAATGAGCAGTTCTTC. Residues: CASRTRQGDLSYNEQFF.

This chain uses TRBV19 with TRBJ1-2; D remains unclear. The germline CDR1 and CDR2 sequences are LNHDA and SQIVND (reference sequence). The CDR3 spans 12 residues. V dropped 10 bases and J dropped 3 bases, with 12 bases sitting between them. The CDR3 loop is CATQTPHYGYTF. The DNA of the CDR3 is TGTGCCACTCAGACACCCCACTATGGCTACACCTTC. Based on the CDR3 plus reference TRBV19 and TRBJ1-2, the full variable domain is DGGITQSPKYLFRKEGQNVTLSCEQNLNHDAMYWYRQDPGQGLRLIYYSQIVNDFQKGDIAEGYSVSREKKESFPLTVTSAQKNPTAFYLCATQTPHYGYTFGSGTRLTVV.

This clonotype was counted between two and nine times. CDR3 protein: CAISGTEAVQETQYF. The CDR3 DNA reads TGTGCCATCAGCGGGACGGAAGCAGTCCAAGAGACCCAGTACTTC. The V call is TRBV10-3, the J call TRBJ2-5, with D possibly called TRBD1 or TRBD2 (5 bases each). V lost 6 bases to trimming and J lost 1 base, with 15 bases between them. CDR1 is ENHRY, CDR2 SYGVKD, per germline. This CDR3 comprises 15 residues.

Note on this clonotype: Germline and junction disagree at one end, which may indicate a read error. The chain is built from TRBV6-1 and TRBJ2-3; D unresolved. This CDR3 spans 14 amino acids. CDR1 MNHNS and CDR2 SASEGT come from the germline V gene. CDR3 in amino acids: CASSKAATGDTQYF. The CDR3 DNA sequence: TGTGCCAGCAGTAAAGCTGCCACGGGAGATACGCAGTATTTT.

This clonotype was counted a few times. V gene TRBV2 combines with J gene TRBJ2-7; D unresolved. V was clipped by 2 bases and J by 7 bases, with 9 bases between them. The CDR3 is 12 amino acids. Germline lookup yields CDR1 SNHLY and CDR2 FYNNEI. CDR3 protein: CASSETNNEQYF. In DNA, the CDR3 is TGTGCCAGCAGTGAAACCAACAATGAGCAGTACTTC.

This clonotype occurred a few times. This rearrangement joins TRBV12-3 or TRBV12-4 to TRBJ1-2, with D hard to call. V was cut by 6 bases and J by 5 bases, with 10 bases left in between. The CDR3 is 12 amino acids. The CDR3, as DNA: TGTGCCAGCAGCCGACCCTCTTATGGCTACACCTTC. Translated, it gives CASSRPSYGYTF.

The J gene is TRBJ1-5, the V gene TRBV13; 7 bases agree with TRBD1. The CDR3 is made up of 16 amino acids. In germline, CDR1 is PRHDT, CDR2 FYEKMQ (reference sequence). V lost 2 bases, J lost 2 bases, and 6 bases stayed unmatched. The CDR3: CASSLRQGRGNQPQHF. DNA for the CDR3: TGTGCCAGCAGCTTACGACAGGGTCGGGGCAATCAGCCCCAGCATTTT. The full variable domain, in which reference TRBV13 and TRBJ1-5 provide the parts outside the CDR3, is AAGVIQSPRHLIKEKRETATLKCYPIPRHDTVYWYQQGPGQDPQFLISFYEKMQSDKGSIPDRFSAQQFSDYHSELNMSSLELGDSALYFCASSLRQGRGNQPQHFGDGTRLSIL.

With regard to this clonotype: This may be a read error: a much more frequent sequence differs by one nucleotide. V usage is TRBV2 and J usage is TRBJ2-7; 8 bases are a match to TRBD1. Germline V lookup: CDR1 SNHLY, CDR2 FYNNEI. Germline trimming cut 4 bases from V and 3 bases from J; bases unmatched to any gene: 2. The CDR3 has 13 amino acids. The DNA for the CDR3 is TGTGCCAGCAGTGCGGGACAGGACTACGAGCAGTACTTC. It specifies CASSAGQDYEQYF.

The CDR3 nucleotides are TGCGTTCTCTCACGAAACCAAGAGACCCAGTACTTC. It encodes CVLSRNQETQYF. The chain joins TRBV20-1 to TRBJ2-5; D not certain. The CDR3 is 12 residues long. Germline V gives CDR1 DFQATT, CDR2 SNEGSKA (reference sequence).

There are many counts of this clonotype. The chain links TRBV20-1 to TRBJ2-1, with TRBD2 matching 8 bases. CDR3 size: 15 residues. Unmatched junction bases numbered 8, after V lost 0 bases and J lost 7 bases. Germline loops: CDR1 DFQATT, CDR2 SNEGSKA (reference sequence). As DNA, the CDR3 is TGCAGTGCTAGAGACGCGGCGGGGGGTGGGAATGAGCAGTTCTTC. This codes for CSARDAAGGGNEQFF.

This clonotype was observed many times. The rearrangement joins TRBV20-1 to TRBJ2-5; the match to TRBD1 covers 9 bases. This CDR3 has 12 residues. V gave up 5 bases and J gave up 4 bases; unmatched junction bases: 2. Looked up from germline, CDR1 is DFQATT and CDR2 is SNEGSKA (reference sequence). The CDR3 loop is CSAGTGLETQYF. The CDR3 DNA follows: TGCAGTGCTGGGACAGGGTTAGAGACCCAGTACTTC.

This chain links TRBV5-4 with TRBJ2-2; D is perhaps TRBD1 or TRBD2 (5 bases each). Trimming cost V 4 bases and J 1 base, with 17 bases left between them. CDR3 length equals 17 residues. Germline values: CDR1 SGHNT, CDR2 YYREEE (reference sequence). This CDR3 is CASSPLGDPLNTGELFF. In nucleotides, the CDR3 is TGTGCCAGCAGCCCACTCGGGGACCCATTGAACACCGGGGAGCTGTTTTTT.

The chain employs TRBV7-2 and TRBJ1-5; 7 bases match TRBD1. This CDR3 region has 17 residues. Germline assignment: CDR1 SGHTA and CDR2 FQGNSA. The trim removed 5 bases at V and 0 bases at J, leaving 10 bases unmatched. CDR3 nucleotide sequence: TGTGCCAGCAGCCACCGGGACAGAGACTATAGCAATCAGCCCCAGCATTTT. Translation gives CASSHRDRDYSNQPQHF. Full variable domain (outside the CDR3, taken from reference TRBV7-2 and TRBJ1-5): GAGVSQSPSNKVTEKGKDVELRCDPISGHTALYWYRQSLGQGLEFLIYFQGNSAPDKSGLPSDRFSAERTGGSVSTLTIQRTQQEDSAVYLCASSHRDRDYSNQPQHFGDGTRLSIL.

This CDR3 is CSALQTRDRGDYGYTF. The CDR3 DNA sequence: TGCAGCGCGCTACAAACGAGGGACAGGGGAGACTATGGCTACACCTTC. The rearrangement joins TRBV29-1 to TRBJ1-2; TRBD1 aligns across 10 bases. This CDR3 region has 16 residues. V shed 7 bases and J 3 bases; nucleotides not matched to a gene: 14. The germline V gene has CDR1 SQVTM and CDR2 ANQGSEA.

This clonotype was seen repeatedly, ten times or more. The chain combines TRBV12-3 or TRBV12-4 with TRBJ2-1; 11 bases are a match to TRBD2. V trimming: 6 bases; J trimming: 5 bases; junction bases outside the gene matches: 6. The CDR3 is 15 amino acids. CDR3 DNA: TGTGCCAGCAGAATTCCGGGACTAGCGGACAATGAGCAGTTCTTC. Translated: CASRIPGLADNEQFF.

This clonotype was picked up a small number of times. This chain links TRBV7-2 with TRBJ1-2; 8 bases line up with TRBD1. Germline loops: CDR1 SGHTA, CDR2 FQGNSA. The J segment lost 8 bases and the V segment lost 3 bases, leaving 11 bases of the junction unmatched. CDR3 length equals 15 residues. The CDR3 DNA sequence: TGTGCCAGCAGCTTCAGCAGGGGGCTTTTGGGGGGCTACACCTTC. It yields the protein CASSFSRGLLGGYTF.

This clonotype was found a few times. The chain joins TRBV2 to TRBJ1-2, with TRBD1 matching over 11 bases. The CDR3 is 16 residues long. V dropped 4 bases and J dropped 6; count of bases not matched to a gene: 10. CDR1 and CDR2 from the germline V gene are SNHLY and FYNNEI. The CDR3 loop reads CASSVDRGLLLNGYTF. CDR3 sequence (DNA): TGTGCCAGCAGTGTGGACAGGGGGCTCTTGTTAAATGGCTACACCTTC.

DNA for the CDR3: TGCAGTGCTAGACCGAGACAGGGGACGAACTATGGCTACACCTTC. This gives the protein CSARPRQGTNYGYTF. The J gene is TRBJ1-2, the V gene TRBV20-1, with 8 bases matching TRBD1. Per the germline V gene, CDR1 is DFQATT and CDR2 is SNEGSKA (reference sequence). This CDR3 is built from 15 residues. Losses at the gene ends were 2 bases for V and 2 bases for J; bases not matched to a gene: 7.

This chain links TRBV10-3 with TRBJ1-1; D might be TRBD1 (6 bases). V was trimmed by 4 bases and J by 1 base, leaving 10 bases between them. CDR1 is ENHRY, CDR2 SYGVKD, per germline. The CDR3 has 14 residues. The CDR3 loop is CAISGTATNTEAFF. CDR3 coding DNA: TGTGCCATCAGTGGGACAGCGACGAACACTGAAGCTTTCTTT.

The chain is built from TRBV4-3 and TRBJ2-3; possible D gene TRBD2, 6 bases. Trimming took off 0 bases at V and 6 bases at J, with 19 bases between the two ends. Germline V lookup: CDR1 LGHNA, CDR2 YSLEER. The CDR3 is made up of 17 amino acids. DNA of the CDR3: TGCGCCAGCAGCCAAGATGGGGTCGGGGGAGCCTACGATACGCAGTATTTT. It codes for CASSQDGVGGAYDTQYF.

The J gene is TRBJ1-2, the V gene TRBV12-3 or TRBV12-4, with 7 bases matching TRBD1. V trimming: 6 bases; J trimming: 5 bases; junction bases outside the gene matches: 9. CDR3 length: 14 amino acids. CDR3 DNA sequence: TGTGCCAGCAGACCTTCGGGACAGCTTTATGGCTACACCTTC. This translates into CASRPSGQLYGYTF.

This chain uses TRBV7-9 with TRBJ1-2; 11 nucleotides align to TRBD1. Germline CDR1 SEHNR, CDR2 FQNEAQ (reference sequence). Trimming took 3 bases from V and 10 from J; bases not matched to a gene: 10. This CDR3 is built from 15 residues. The CDR3 loop is CASSFPDRGLGDYTF. DNA for the CDR3: TGTGCCAGCAGCTTCCCGGACAGGGGGCTGGGTGACTACACCTTC.

This chain links TRBV11-2 with TRBJ2-1; 9 bases map to TRBD2. V dropped 4 bases and J dropped 0; count of bases not matched to a gene: 10. Germline assignment: CDR1 SGHAT and CDR2 FQNNGV. The CDR3 loop spans 18 amino acids. The CDR3 sequence: CASSSSLASGASYNEQFF. The CDR3 nucleotides read TGTGCCAGCAGCTCCTCCCTAGCTAGCGGGGCCTCCTACAATGAGCAGTTCTTC.

This clonotype was picked up a small number of times. The chain combines TRBV10-3 with TRBJ2-5; D uncertain. The CDR3 is 15 amino acids. The V end was cut by 0 bases, the J end by 11 bases, with 19 bases between. In germline, CDR1 is ENHRY, CDR2 SYGVKD. Here the CDR3 DNA reads TGTGCCATCAGTGAGTCTGTTCGGGTCGGCAATGAGCAGTACTTC. Residues: CAISESVRVGNEQYF.

Comment on this clonotype: One base away lies a much larger clone, so this may be a sequencing read error. The chain is built from TRBV29-1 and TRBJ2-1; D is unclear. CDR3 size: 11 residues. V lost 0 bases and J lost 10, with 7 bases in between. Germline assignment: CDR1 SQVTM and CDR2 ANQGSEA. CDR3 DNA: TGCAGCGTTGAAGATGTGACCGAGCAGTTCTTC. It translates to CSVEDVTEQFF.

The chain is built from TRBV12-3 or TRBV12-4 and TRBJ1-4, with D maybe TRBD1 (5 bases). The CDR3 runs to 14 residues. V was clipped by 3 bases and J by 8 bases, with 13 bases between them. CDR3 nucleotide sequence: TGTGCCAGCAGTTTTGCTCAGGGTGGAGAAAAACTGTTTTTT. It translates to CASSFAQGGEKLFF.

This clonotype has just a few counts. The chain is built from TRBV4-2 and TRBJ2-1, with 8 bases identical to TRBD1. This CDR3 has 16 amino acids. V shed 2 bases, J shed 5 bases, and the junction held 8 bases outside the gene matches. Germline loops: CDR1 LGHNA, CDR2 YNFKEQ. CDR3 DNA sequence: TGTGCCAGCAGCCAAACCGGACAGGGCGCTCACAATGAGCAGTTCTTC. This codes for CASSQTGQGAHNEQFF.

The DNA of the CDR3 is TGTGCCAGCAGCGCGGAACACGCTACGGGGACCCAGTACTTC. Protein product: CASSAEHATGTQYF. The J gene is TRBJ2-5, the V gene TRBV7-7, with D unclear. In germline, CDR1 is SSHAT, CDR2 FNYEAQ (reference sequence). V lost 5 bases and J 7 bases, leaving 17 bases between the germline ends. The CDR3 runs 14 residues.